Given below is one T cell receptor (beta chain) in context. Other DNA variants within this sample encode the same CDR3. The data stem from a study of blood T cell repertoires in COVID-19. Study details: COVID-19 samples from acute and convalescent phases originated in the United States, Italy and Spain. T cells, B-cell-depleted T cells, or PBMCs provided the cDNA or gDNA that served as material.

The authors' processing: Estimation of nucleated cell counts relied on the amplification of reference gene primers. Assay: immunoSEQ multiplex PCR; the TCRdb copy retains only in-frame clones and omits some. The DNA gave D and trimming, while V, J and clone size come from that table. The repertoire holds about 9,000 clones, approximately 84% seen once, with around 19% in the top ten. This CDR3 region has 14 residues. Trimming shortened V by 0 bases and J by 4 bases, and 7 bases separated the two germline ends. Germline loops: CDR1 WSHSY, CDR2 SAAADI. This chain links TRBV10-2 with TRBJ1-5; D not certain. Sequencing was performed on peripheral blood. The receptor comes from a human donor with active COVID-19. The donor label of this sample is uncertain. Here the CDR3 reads CASSESGVNQPQHF. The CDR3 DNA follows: TGCGCCAGCAGTGAGTCAGGAGTAAATCAGCCCCAGCATTTT.